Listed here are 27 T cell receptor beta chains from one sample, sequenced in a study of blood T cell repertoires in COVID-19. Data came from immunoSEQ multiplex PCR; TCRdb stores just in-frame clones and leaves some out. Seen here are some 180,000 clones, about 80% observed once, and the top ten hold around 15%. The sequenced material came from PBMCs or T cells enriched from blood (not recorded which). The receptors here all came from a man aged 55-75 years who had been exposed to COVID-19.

DNA for the CDR3: TGTGCCAGCAGCATTGGACAGGGACAAGAGACCCAGTACTTC. Its translation is CASSIGQGQETQYF. The rearrangement joins TRBV5-8 to TRBJ2-5; 8 positions agree with TRBD1. This CDR3 is built from 14 residues. V shed 4 bases, J shed 2 bases, and the junction held 4 bases outside the gene matches. The germline V gene encodes CDR1 SGHTS and CDR2 YDEGEE. The entire variable domain, with the rest obtained from reference TRBV5-8 and TRBJ2-5, is as follows: EAGVTQSPTHLIKTRGQQATLRCSPISGHTSVYWYQQALGLGLQFLLWYDEGEERNRGNFPPRFSGRQFPNYSSELNVNALELEDSALYLCASSIGQGQETQYFGPGTRLLVL.

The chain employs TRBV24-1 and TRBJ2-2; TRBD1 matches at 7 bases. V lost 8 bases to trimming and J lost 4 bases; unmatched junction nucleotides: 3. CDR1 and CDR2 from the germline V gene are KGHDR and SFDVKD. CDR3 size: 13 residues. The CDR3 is CATTDRVTGELFF. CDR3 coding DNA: TGTGCCACCACCGACAGGGTCACCGGGGAGCTGTTTTTT.

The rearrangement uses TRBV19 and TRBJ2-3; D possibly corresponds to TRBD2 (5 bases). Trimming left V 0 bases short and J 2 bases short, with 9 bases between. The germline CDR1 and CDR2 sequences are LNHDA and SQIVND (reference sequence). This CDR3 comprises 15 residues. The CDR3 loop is CASSIEAAVTDTQYF. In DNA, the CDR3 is TGTGCCAGTAGTATAGAGGCAGCGGTCACAGATACGCAGTATTTT.

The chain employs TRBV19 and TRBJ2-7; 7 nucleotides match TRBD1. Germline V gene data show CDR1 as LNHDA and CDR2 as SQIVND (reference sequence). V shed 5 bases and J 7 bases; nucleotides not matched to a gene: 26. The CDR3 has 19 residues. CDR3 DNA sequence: TGTGCCAGTAGTGTGCAACAGGGGCGAGGCCCACCCGTTCTCGGGGAGCAGTACTTC. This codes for CASSVQQGRGPPVLGEQYF. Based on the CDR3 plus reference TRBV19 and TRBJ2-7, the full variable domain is DGGITQSPKYLFRKEGQNVTLSCEQNLNHDAMYWYRQDPGQGLRLIYYSQIVNDFQKGDIAEGYSVSREKKESFPLTVTSAQKNPTAFYLCASSVQQGRGPPVLGEQYFGPGTRLTVT.

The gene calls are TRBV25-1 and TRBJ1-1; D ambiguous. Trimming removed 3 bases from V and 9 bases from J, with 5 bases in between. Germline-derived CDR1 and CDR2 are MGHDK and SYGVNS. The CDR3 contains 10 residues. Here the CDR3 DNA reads TGTGCCAGCAGTGACAGAAAAGCTTTCTTT. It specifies CASSDRKAFF. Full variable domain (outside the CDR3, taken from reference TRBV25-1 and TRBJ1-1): EADIYQTPRYLVIGTGKKITLECSQTMGHDKMYWYQQDPGMELHLIHYSYGVNSTEKGDLSSESTVSRIRTEHFPLTLESARPSHTSQYLCASSDRKAFFGQGTRLTVV.

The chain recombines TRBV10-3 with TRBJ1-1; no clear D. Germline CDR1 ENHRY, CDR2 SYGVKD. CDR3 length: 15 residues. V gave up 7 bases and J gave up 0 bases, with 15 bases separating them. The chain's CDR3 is CAINGAPSMNTEAFF. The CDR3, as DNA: TGTGCCATCAACGGTGCCCCCTCAATGAACACTGAAGCTTTCTTT.

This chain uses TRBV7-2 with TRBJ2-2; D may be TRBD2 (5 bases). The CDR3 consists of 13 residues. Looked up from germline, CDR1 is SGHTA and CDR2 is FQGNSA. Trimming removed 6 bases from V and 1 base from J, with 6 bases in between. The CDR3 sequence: CASRLVNTGELFF. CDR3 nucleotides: TGTGCCAGCAGACTAGTGAACACCGGGGAGCTGTTTTTT.

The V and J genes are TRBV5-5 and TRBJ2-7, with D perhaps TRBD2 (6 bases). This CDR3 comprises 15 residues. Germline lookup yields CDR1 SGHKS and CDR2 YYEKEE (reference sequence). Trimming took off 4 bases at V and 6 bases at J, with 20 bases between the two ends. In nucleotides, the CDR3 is TGTGCCAGCAGCAATGAGGTCTCGGGAGTAAGCGAGCAGTACTTC. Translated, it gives CASSNEVSGVSEQYF.

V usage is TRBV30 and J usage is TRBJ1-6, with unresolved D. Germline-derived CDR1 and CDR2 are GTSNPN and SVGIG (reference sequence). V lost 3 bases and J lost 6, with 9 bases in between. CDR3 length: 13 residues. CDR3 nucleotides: TGTGCCTGGAGGGGAGACTTTAATTCACCCCTCCACTTT. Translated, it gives CAWRGDFNSPLHF.

The CDR3 DNA follows: TGCGCCAGCAGCAACCGTACGAGCTCCTACGAGCAGTACTTC. This gives the protein CASSNRTSSYEQYF. This sequence joins TRBV5-1 and TRBJ2-7; the D is unclear. The ends were cut back, 4 bases at V and 0 bases at J, with 11 bases in the middle. Germline V CDR1 and CDR2: SGHRS, YFSETQ. The CDR3 length is 14 residues.

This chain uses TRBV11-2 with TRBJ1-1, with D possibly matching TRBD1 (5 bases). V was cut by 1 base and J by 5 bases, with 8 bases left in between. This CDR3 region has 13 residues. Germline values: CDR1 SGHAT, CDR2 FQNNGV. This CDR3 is CASSLVGGTEAFF. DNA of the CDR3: TGTGCCAGCAGCTTAGTGGGGGGGACTGAAGCTTTCTTT.

CDR3 region: CASSEDWGTEQYF. CDR3 sequence (DNA): TGTGCCAGCAGTGAAGACTGGGGGACTGAGCAGTATTTT. The chain uses TRBV6-1 and TRBJ2-3, with D perhaps matching TRBD2 (6 bases). V dropped 1 base and J dropped 11 bases, with 13 bases sitting between them. CDR1 is MNHNS and CDR2 is SASEGT in the germline V gene. The CDR3 spans 13 residues.

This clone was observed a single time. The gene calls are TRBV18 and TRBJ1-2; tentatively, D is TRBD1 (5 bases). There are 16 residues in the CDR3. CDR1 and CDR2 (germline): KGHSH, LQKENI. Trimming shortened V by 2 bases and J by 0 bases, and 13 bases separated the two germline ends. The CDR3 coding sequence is TGTGCCAGCTCACCAGAAACAGGCCGACCTAACTATGGCTACACCTTC. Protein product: CASSPETGRPNYGYTF.

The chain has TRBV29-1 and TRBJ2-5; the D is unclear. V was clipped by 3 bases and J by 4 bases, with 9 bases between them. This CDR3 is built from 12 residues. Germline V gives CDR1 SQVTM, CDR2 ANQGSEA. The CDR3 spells CSVDSFIETQYF. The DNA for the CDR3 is TGCAGCGTTGACAGTTTTATAGAGACCCAGTACTTC.

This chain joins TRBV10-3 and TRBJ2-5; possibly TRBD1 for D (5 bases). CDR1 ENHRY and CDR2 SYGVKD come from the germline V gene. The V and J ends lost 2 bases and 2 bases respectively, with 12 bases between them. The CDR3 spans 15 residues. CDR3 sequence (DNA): TGTGCCATCAGTGAGGAAATCAGACAGCAAGAGACCCAGTACTTC. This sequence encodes CAISEEIRQQETQYF.

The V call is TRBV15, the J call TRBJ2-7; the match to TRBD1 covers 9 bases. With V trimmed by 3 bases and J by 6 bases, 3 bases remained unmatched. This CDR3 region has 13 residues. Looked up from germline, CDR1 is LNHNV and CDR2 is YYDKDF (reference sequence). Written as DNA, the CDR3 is TGTGCCACCAGCAGGGGACAGGGCGGCGAGCAGTACTTC. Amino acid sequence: CATSRGQGGEQYF. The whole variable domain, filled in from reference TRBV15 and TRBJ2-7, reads DAMVIQNPRYQVTQFGKPVTLSCSQTLNHNVMYWYQQKSSQAPKLLFHYYDKDFNNEADTPDNFQSRRPNTSFCFLDIRSPGLGDTAMYLCATSRGQGGEQYFGPGTRLTVT.

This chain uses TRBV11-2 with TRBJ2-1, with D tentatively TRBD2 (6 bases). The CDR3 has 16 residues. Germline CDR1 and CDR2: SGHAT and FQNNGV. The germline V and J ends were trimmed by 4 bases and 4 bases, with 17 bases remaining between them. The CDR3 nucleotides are TGTGCCAGCAGCTGGGGAGGCGGAGATGGTTACAATGAGCAGTTCTTC. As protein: CASSWGGGDGYNEQFF. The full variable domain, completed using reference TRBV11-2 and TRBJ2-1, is EAGVAQSPRYKIIEKRQSVAFWCNPISGHATLYWYQQILGQGPKLLIQFQNNGVVDDSQLPKDRFSAERLKGVDSTLKIQPAKLEDSAVYLCASSWGGGDGYNEQFFGPGTRLTVL.

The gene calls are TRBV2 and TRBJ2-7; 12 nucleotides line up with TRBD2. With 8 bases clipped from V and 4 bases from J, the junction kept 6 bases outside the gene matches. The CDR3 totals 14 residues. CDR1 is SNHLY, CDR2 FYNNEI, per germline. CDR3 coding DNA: TGTGCCAGCCGCGCGACTAGCGGGAGTTACGAGCAGTACTTC. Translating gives CASRATSGSYEQYF.

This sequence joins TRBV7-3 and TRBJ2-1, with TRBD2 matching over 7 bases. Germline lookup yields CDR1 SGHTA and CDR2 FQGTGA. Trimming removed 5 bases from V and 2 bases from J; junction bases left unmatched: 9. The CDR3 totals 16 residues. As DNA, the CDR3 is TGTGCCAGCAGCGGGGTGGGGCTAGCGGCCTACAATGAGCAGTTCTTC. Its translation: CASSGVGLAAYNEQFF.

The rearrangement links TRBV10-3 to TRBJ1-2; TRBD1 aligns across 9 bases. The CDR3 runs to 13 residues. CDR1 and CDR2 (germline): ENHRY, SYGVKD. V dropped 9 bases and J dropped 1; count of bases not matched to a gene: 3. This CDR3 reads CAIGQGINYGYTF. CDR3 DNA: TGTGCCATTGGACAGGGGATTAACTATGGCTACACCTTC.

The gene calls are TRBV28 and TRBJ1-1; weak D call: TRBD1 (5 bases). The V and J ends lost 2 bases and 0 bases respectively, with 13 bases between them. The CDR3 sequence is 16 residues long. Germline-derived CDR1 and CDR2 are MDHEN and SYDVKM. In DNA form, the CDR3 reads TGTGCCAGCAGTTTAGGGGGGGATCTTATGAACACTGAAGCTTTCTTT. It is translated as CASSLGGDLMNTEAFF.

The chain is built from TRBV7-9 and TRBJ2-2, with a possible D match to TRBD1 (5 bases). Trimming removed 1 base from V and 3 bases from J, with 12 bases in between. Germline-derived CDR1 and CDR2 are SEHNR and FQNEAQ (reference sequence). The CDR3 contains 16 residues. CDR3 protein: CASSLVAGLDTGELFF. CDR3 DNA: TGTGCCAGCAGCTTAGTCGCAGGGCTCGACACCGGGGAGCTGTTTTTT.

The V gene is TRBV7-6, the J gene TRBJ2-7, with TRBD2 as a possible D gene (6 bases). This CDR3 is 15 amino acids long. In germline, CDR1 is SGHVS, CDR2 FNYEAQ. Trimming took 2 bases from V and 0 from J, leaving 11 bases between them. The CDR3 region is CASSLLRGSSYEQYF. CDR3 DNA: TGTGCCAGCAGCTTATTGCGGGGAAGCTCCTACGAGCAGTACTTC.

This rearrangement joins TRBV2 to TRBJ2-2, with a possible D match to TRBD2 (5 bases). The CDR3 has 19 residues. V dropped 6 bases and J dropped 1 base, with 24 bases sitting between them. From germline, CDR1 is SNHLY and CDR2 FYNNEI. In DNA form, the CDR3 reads TGTGCCAGCAGGGGAGAGGGCCCTAACGCCAAGAAGAACACCGGGGAGCTGTTTTTT. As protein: CASRGEGPNAKKNTGELFF.

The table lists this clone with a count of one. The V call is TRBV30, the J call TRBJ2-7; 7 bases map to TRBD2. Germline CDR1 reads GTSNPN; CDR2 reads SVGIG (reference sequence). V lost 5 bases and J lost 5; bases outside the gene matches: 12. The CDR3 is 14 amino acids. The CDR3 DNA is TGTGCCTGGGGGCGACGGGGGGTGAGCCACGAGCAGTACTTC. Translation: CAWGRRGVSHEQYF.

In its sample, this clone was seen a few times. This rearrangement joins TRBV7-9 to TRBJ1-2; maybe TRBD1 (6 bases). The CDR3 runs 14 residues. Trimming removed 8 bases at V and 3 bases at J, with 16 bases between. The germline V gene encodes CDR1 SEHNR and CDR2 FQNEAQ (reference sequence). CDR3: CASRHRATDYGYTF. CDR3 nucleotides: TGTGCCAGCCGTCACAGGGCTACGGACTATGGCTACACCTTC. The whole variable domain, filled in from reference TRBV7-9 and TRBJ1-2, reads DTGVSQNPRHKITKRGQNVTFRCDPISEHNRLYWYRQTLGQGPEFLTYFQNEAQLEKSRLLSDRFSAERPKGSFSTLEIQRTEQGDSAMYLCASRHRATDYGYTFGSGTRLTVV.

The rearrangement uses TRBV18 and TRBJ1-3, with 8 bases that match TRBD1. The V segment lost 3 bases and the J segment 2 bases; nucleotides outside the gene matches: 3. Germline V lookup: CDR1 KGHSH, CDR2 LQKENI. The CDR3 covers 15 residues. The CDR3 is CASSPLDRAGNTIYF. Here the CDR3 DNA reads TGTGCCAGCTCACCTTTGGACAGGGCTGGAAACACCATATATTTT.